This passage covers 32 T cell receptor beta chains from one sample sequenced in a study of CXCR3-negative and CXCR3-positive naive CD8 T cells. No cognate antigen is known for these TCRs. Study results and caveats: More hydrophobic TRB CDR3s occurred in CXCR3-positive than in CXCR3-negative naive cells.

5' RACE that incorporated UMI labels was used to prepare the TRB cDNA libraries. TCRdb re-called the 5' RACE reads and gives one entry per CDR3 protein, without DNA. In total, the table holds about 150,000 distinct CDR3 sequences. Sequenced sample: naive CXCR3+ CD8+ T cells from blood. Documented subset: CD45RO-CCR7+CD27+CD95- naive CD8+ T cells expressing CXCR3 (TNR3+). The receptors derive from a human donor in good health. Some clones in this sample may be carry-over from other donors' samples.

The chain couples TRBV28 to TRBJ2-5; as DNA is missing, the TRBD2 call by TCRdb cannot be tested. The CDR3 has 13 amino acids. Germline lookup yields CDR1 MDHEN and CDR2 SYDVKM. This CDR3 is CASSSAGEETQYF.

The chain uses TRBV6-5 and TRBJ2-3; TCRdb lists TRBD2, though no DNA is available to test this call. Germline V gene sequence: CDR1 MNHEY, CDR2 SVGAGI. The CDR3 has 17 residues. The CDR3 sequence is CASSYSGSGSTLDTQYF.

The rearrangement joins TRBV12-3 or TRBV12-4 to TRBJ2-5. The CDR3 is 12 residues long. This CDR3 is CASSRVRETQYF.

This sequence joins TRBV29-1 and TRBJ2-1; the TCRdb D gene call, TRBD1, has no DNA to confirm it. The CDR3 is 16 amino acids. Germline CDR1 is SQVTM and CDR2 is ANQGSEA. The CDR3 loop reads CSVYPGQGARYNEQFF.

The chain couples TRBV29-1 to TRBJ2-7; checking the TCRdb D call of TRBD1 is not possible without DNA. Germline V gene lookup returns CDR1 SQVTM and CDR2 ANQGSEA. The CDR3 totals 13 residues. This CDR3 is CSVETGFRGEQYF.

The chain is built from TRBV4-2 and TRBJ2-1; absent DNA, TCRdb's TRBD2 call cannot be checked. CDR3 length equals 21 residues. CDR1 LGHNA and CDR2 YNFKEQ come from the germline V gene. The CDR3 spells CASSQDRTSGSTRTLYNEQFF.

The J gene is TRBJ2-3, the V gene TRBV10-3; the D gene TCRdb calls, TRBD2, cannot be checked with no DNA. The CDR3 runs 11 residues. The V gene's germline CDR1 is ENHRY and CDR2 SYGVKD. The CDR3 protein is CATREQNTQYF.

This chain connects TRBV13 to TRBJ2-1; TCRdb calls TRBD1, which cannot be checked without DNA. CDR1 is PRHDT and CDR2 is FYEKMQ in the germline V gene (reference sequence). This CDR3 is 15 amino acids long. CDR3 sequence: CASSPWAELYNEQFF.

V gene TRBV20-1 combines with J gene TRBJ2-3; TCRdb outputs TRBD2, but without DNA this stays unchecked. Germline V gene lookup returns CDR1 DFQATT and CDR2 SNEGSKA (reference sequence). This CDR3 is built from 15 residues. CDR3 loop: CSGPSGGAGTDTQYF.

J is TRBJ2-1 and V is TRBV27; TCRdb's D call, TRBD1, is unchecked because there is no DNA. Germline assignment: CDR1 MNHEY and CDR2 SMNVEV (reference sequence). The CDR3 is 13 residues long. This CDR3 is CASSEDSHNEQFF.

The chain combines TRBV7-6 with TRBJ2-1; TCRdb proposes TRBD2, but this gene call is untestable without DNA. Germline loops: CDR1 SGHVS, CDR2 FNYEAQ. CDR3 length: 19 amino acids. CDR3 sequence reads: CASSLVRLAGGPTYNEQFF.

The chain has TRBV4-3 and TRBJ2-7; without DNA, the TCRdb call of TRBD1 cannot be checked. The CDR3 spans 15 residues. The V gene's germline CDR1 is LGHNA and CDR2 YSLEER. This CDR3 reads CASSQDRQGTYEQYF.

The chain employs TRBV4-3 and TRBJ1-2. Germline CDR1 and CDR2: LGHNA and YSLEER. This CDR3 is built from 15 residues. This CDR3 is CASSQDRASRGGYTF.

V gene TRBV27 combines with J gene TRBJ1-1. The CDR3 runs 13 residues. The germline V gene encodes CDR1 MNHEY and CDR2 SMNVEV (reference sequence). CDR3 residues: CASSLSFNTEAFF.

The genes are TRBV7-3 and TRBJ2-1; no DNA is available, so the TRBD2 call from TCRdb remains unchecked. This CDR3 spans 16 amino acids. Germline assignment: CDR1 SGHTA and CDR2 FQGTGA. The CDR3 is CASSLSGGASYNEQFF.

The chain recombines TRBV12-3 or TRBV12-4 with TRBJ2-1; TCRdb reports TRBD2, a call that lacks DNA to check it against. The length of the CDR3 is 17 residues. The CDR3 here is CASSLGASPSSYNEQFF.

V usage is TRBV7-9 and J usage is TRBJ2-5; the D call from TCRdb, TRBD1, cannot be confirmed without DNA. CDR1 SEHNR and CDR2 FQNEAQ come from the germline V gene (reference sequence). The CDR3 is 13 amino acids. The CDR3 loop is CASRDRAEETQYF.

This chain links TRBV15 with TRBJ2-7; lacking DNA, the TRBD1 call made by TCRdb goes unchecked. In germline, CDR1 is LNHNV, CDR2 YYDKDF (reference sequence). This CDR3 has 14 amino acids. The CDR3 protein is CATSDTLEGYEQYF.

The chain's CDR3 is CAWSVMDGTYEQYF. The V gene is TRBV30, the J gene TRBJ2-7; the TCRdb call, TRBD1, lacks DNA for checking. The germline gives CDR1 GTSNPN, CDR2 SVGIG (reference sequence). The CDR3 spans 14 residues.

V and J are TRBV7-8 and TRBJ2-5; TCRdb lists TRBD1, though no DNA is available to test this call. Germline loops: CDR1 SGHVS, CDR2 FQNEAQ. The length of the CDR3 is 15 residues. The CDR3 sequence is CASSLMGQGEETQYF.

The chain combines TRBV27 with TRBJ2-6. The CDR3 is 13 amino acids. Germline lookup yields CDR1 MNHEY and CDR2 SMNVEV (reference sequence). The CDR3 loop reads CASSISGANVLTF.

The rearrangement links TRBV21-1 to TRBJ1-1; TCRdb lists TRBD1, though no DNA is available to test this call. TRBV21-1 is reported as a pseudogene. CDR3 length equals 13 residues. The CDR3: CASSKGPETGAFF.

The chain recombines TRBV4-1 with TRBJ2-1. Germline CDR1 reads MGHRA; CDR2 reads YSYEKL. This CDR3 region has 14 residues. CDR3 sequence: CASSLFSESEEQFF.

The chain joins TRBV5-1 to TRBJ2-1; checking the TCRdb D call of TRBD2 is not possible without DNA. The germline CDR1 and CDR2 sequences are SGHRS and YFSETQ. This CDR3 has 17 residues. The chain's CDR3 is CASSPSPGTSGYNEQFF.

This rearrangement joins TRBV19 to TRBJ2-7. The germline V gene has CDR1 LNHDA and CDR2 SQIVND (reference sequence). This CDR3 contains 13 residues. The CDR3 here is CASSIVGDYEQYF. Full variable domain (outside the CDR3, taken from reference TRBV19 and TRBJ2-7): DGGITQSPKYLFRKEGQNVTLSCEQNLNHDAMYWYRQDPGQGLRLIYYSQIVNDFQKGDIAEGYSVSREKKESFPLTVTSAQKNPTAFYLCASSIVGDYEQYFGPGTRLTVT.

This chain joins TRBV7-8 and TRBJ2-5; checking the TCRdb D call of TRBD1 is not possible without DNA. CDR1 and CDR2 (germline): SGHVS, FQNEAQ. CDR3 length: 15 amino acids. CDR3 sequence: CASSLALGAGETQYF.

This chain connects TRBV20-1 to TRBJ2-1; the TCRdb D gene call, TRBD1, has no DNA to confirm it. Germline CDR1 DFQATT, CDR2 SNEGSKA (reference sequence). The CDR3 totals 15 residues. CDR3 amino acids: CSASGTGGPYNEQFF.

CDR3 protein: CASGLGIGGADEQFF. The chain recombines TRBV12-5 with TRBJ2-1; TCRdb's D call of TRBD1 is untestable without DNA. The CDR3 is 15 residues long. Germline V gene lookup returns CDR1 LGHNT and CDR2 FRNRAP.

This chain connects TRBV7-2 to TRBJ2-2; TCRdb picks TRBD1, but there is no DNA to check that call. Germline CDR1 is SGHTA and CDR2 is FQGNSA. CDR3 length: 16 residues. This CDR3 reads CASSLFGGGITGELFF.

The V call is TRBV19, the J call TRBJ2-1; the D gene TCRdb calls, TRBD1, cannot be checked with no DNA. Germline V gene data show CDR1 as LNHDA and CDR2 as SQIVND (reference sequence). This CDR3 contains 12 residues. This CDR3 is CASSIGGLEQFF.

J is TRBJ2-1 and V is TRBV7-9; the TRBD2 assignment by TCRdb is unverifiable without DNA. The CDR3 totals 22 residues. CDR1 is SEHNR, CDR2 FQNEAQ, per germline (reference sequence). Here the CDR3 reads CASSLARSGQSRLADSYNEQFF.

The chain uses TRBV5-5 and TRBJ2-7; absent DNA, TCRdb's TRBD1 call cannot be checked. The CDR3 is 14 amino acids. Looked up from germline, CDR1 is SGHKS and CDR2 is YYEKEE (reference sequence). CDR3 sequence: CASSLLDRDYEQYF. The full variable domain, in which reference TRBV5-5 and TRBJ2-7 provide the parts outside the CDR3, is DAGVTQSPTHLIKTRGQQVTLRCSPISGHKSVSWYQQVLGQGPQFIFQYYEKEERGRGNFPDRFSARQFPNYSSELNVNALLLGDSALYLCASSLLDRDYEQYFGPGTRLTVT.